The 3 T cell receptor beta chains in this list originate from one sample, sequenced in a study of blood T cell repertoires in COVID-19. The assay was immunoSEQ multiplex PCR, and TCRdb's table has in-frame clones only and misses some. This table has about 200,000 clones, roughly nine tenths appearing once. Sequencing input: peripheral blood. The receptors were gathered from a woman aged 65 to 85 with acute or convalescent COVID-19.

This clone was observed a single time. The chain links TRBV5-4 to TRBJ2-1; D is unclear. The CDR3 consists of 14 residues. In germline, CDR1 is SGHNT, CDR2 YYREEE (reference sequence). The V gene lost 2 bases and the J gene lost 0 bases, with 6 bases spanning the gap. The CDR3 nucleotides are TGTGCCAGCAGCTTTTTAGTCTCCTACAATGAGCAGTTCTTC. Protein sequence: CASSFLVSYNEQFF.

V and J are TRBV7-2 and TRBJ2-5, with 9 bases that match TRBD2. With 5 bases clipped from V and 5 bases from J, the junction kept 6 bases outside the gene matches. CDR3 length: 14 residues. Germline-derived CDR1 and CDR2 are SGHTA and FQGNSA. The CDR3 here is CASSVSGRGETQYF. CDR3 sequence (DNA): TGTGCCAGCAGCGTTAGCGGGAGAGGGGAGACCCAGTACTTC.

The J gene is TRBJ2-1, the V gene TRBV4-2; 11 nucleotides match TRBD2. V shed 4 bases, J shed 4 bases, and the junction held 9 bases outside the gene matches. The CDR3 runs to 17 residues. CDR1 and CDR2 from the germline V gene are LGHNA and YNFKEQ. The CDR3 spells CASSPQGLAGGYNEQFF. DNA of the CDR3: TGTGCCAGCAGCCCCCAAGGACTAGCGGGCGGTTACAATGAGCAGTTCTTC.